This is a list of T cell receptor beta chains from one sample in a study of cytomegalovirus exposure and HLA in healthy donors. The protocol was immunoSEQ multiplex PCR, while the TCRdb copy is restricted to in-frame clones and leaves out a portion. The data show about 140,000 clones, about four fifths seen once. The sequenced sample consisted of PBMCs. The receptors shown here come from a male donor in good health and CMV-seropositive. The conserved cysteine and the conserved F or W are not part of the CDR3 here. Not every row has a clone size; where given, it reads once, few, many or a size class.

j_call clone_size v_call cdr3_aa
TRBJ1-5 NA TRBV7-9 ASRHGQGGYSNQPQH
TRBJ1-4 NA TRBV5-5 ASSLGVGANEKLF
TRBJ2-2 NA TRBV6-5 ASSYLRSAGELF
TRBJ2-7 NA TRBV29-1 SVTGVSSYEQY
TRBJ1-1 NA TRBV4-3 ASSQVHAQGMNTEAF
TRBJ2-5 few TRBV4-1 ASSRGAGGWETQY
TRBJ2-6 NA TRBV19 ASSMAGVAHSGANVLT
TRBJ2-7 few TRBV6-5 ASSYGWQGNEQY
TRBJ1-1 NA TRBV19 ASNQKNTEAF
TRBJ2-1 NA TRBV10-3 AISESGGPPREQF
TRBJ2-7 NA TRBV4-2 ASSQDGLSGRPGEQY
TRBJ2-3 NA TRBV7-2 ASSLAGAGLRDTQY
TRBJ2-5 NA TRBV9 ASSWTSRAGETQY
TRBJ2-3 NA TRBV1 TSSHFGRADTQY